This T cell receptor beta chain was identified in a study of shared clonotypes between healthy human individuals. Produced via immunoSEQ multiplex PCR; TCRdb's table is partial and in-frame only. The sample carries about 490,000 clones, less than 80% recorded once. This TCR was recovered from a middle-aged woman in good health. Some clones in this sample may be carry-over from other donors' samples. The sequencing input was PBMCs.

Written as DNA, the CDR3 is TGTGCCAGCAGCCAGGGCAGGGAGGGGGGCTCTGGGGCCAACGTCCTGACTTTC. Its protein product is CASSQGREGGSGANVLTF. V gene TRBV4-2 combines with J gene TRBJ2-6; D perhaps matches TRBD2 (7 bases). The CDR3 spans 18 residues. V lost 3 bases and J 0 bases, leaving 15 bases between the germline ends. The germline V gene encodes CDR1 LGHNA and CDR2 YNFKEQ.